This T cell receptor beta chain was identified during a study of shared clonotypes between healthy human individuals. The data were produced by immunoSEQ multiplex PCR, yet TCRdb's version contains in-frame clones alone and is incomplete. This sample yields over a million clones, of which over 95% are seen a single time; roughly 1.1% belongs to the top ten. CDR3 length equals 13 residues. Germline V CDR1 and CDR2: SEHNR, FQNEAQ (reference sequence). V gave up 5 bases and J gave up 7 bases, with 12 bases separating them. The material sequenced was naive CD4+ T cells sorted from blood. Subset specified: CD45RA+ positively selected. The receptor was isolated from a man aged 25-45 years in good health. The chain links TRBV7-9 to TRBJ1-5; D uncertain. The CDR3 sequence: CASSPGDGQPQHF. CDR3 coding DNA: TGTGCCAGCAGCCCGGGTGATGGGCAGCCCCAGCATTTT.